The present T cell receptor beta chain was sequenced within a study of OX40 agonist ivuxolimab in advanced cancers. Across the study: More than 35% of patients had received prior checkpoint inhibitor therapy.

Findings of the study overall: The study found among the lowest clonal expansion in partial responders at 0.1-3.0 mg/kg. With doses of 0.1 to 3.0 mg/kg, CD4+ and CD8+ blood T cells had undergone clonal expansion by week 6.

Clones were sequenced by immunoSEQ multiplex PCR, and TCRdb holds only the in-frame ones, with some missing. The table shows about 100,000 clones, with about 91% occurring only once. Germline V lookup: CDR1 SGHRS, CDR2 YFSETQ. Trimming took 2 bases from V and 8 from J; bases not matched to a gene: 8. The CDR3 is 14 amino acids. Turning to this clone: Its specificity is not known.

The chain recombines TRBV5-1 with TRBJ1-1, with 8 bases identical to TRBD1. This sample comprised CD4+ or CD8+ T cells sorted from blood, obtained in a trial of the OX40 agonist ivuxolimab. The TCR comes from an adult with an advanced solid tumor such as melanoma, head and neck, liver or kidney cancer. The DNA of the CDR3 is TGCGCCAGCAGCTTAGACAGGGGAGGTCAGGAAGCTTTCTTT. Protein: CASSLDRGGQEAFF.